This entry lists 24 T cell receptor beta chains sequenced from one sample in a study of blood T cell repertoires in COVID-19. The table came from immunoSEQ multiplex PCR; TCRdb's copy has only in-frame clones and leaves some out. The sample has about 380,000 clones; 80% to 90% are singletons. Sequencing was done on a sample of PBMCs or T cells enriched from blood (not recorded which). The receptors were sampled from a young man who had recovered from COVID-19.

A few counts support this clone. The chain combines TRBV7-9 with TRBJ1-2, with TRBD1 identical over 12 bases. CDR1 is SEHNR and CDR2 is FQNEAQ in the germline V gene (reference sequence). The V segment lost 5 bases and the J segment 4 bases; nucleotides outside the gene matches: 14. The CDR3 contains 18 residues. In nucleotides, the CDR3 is TGTGCCAGCAGCACCAATGAGGGACAGGGGGCGAAAGGCTATGGCTACACCTTC. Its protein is CASSTNEGQGAKGYGYTF. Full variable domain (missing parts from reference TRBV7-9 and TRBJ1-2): DTGVSQNPRHKITKRGQNVTFRCDPISEHNRLYWYRQTLGQGPEFLTYFQNEAQLEKSRLLSDRFSAERPKGSFSTLEIQRTEQGDSAMYLCASSTNEGQGAKGYGYTFGSGTRLTVV.

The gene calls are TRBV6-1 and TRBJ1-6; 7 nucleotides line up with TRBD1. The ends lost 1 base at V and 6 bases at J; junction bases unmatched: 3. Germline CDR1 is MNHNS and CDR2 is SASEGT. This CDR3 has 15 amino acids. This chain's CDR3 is CASSEEGTVNSPLHF. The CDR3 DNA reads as TGTGCCAGCAGTGAAGAAGGGACAGTTAATTCACCCCTCCACTTT.

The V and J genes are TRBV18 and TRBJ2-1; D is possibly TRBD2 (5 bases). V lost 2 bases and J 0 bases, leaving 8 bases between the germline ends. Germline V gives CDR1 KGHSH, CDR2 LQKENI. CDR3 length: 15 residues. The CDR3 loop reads CASSPTGSSYNEQFF. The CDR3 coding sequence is TGTGCCAGCTCACCAACGGGGTCCTCCTACAATGAGCAGTTCTTC.

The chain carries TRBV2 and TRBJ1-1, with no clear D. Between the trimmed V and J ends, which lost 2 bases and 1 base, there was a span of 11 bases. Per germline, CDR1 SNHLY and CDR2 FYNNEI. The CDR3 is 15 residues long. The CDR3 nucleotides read TGTGCCAGCAGTGAACTTTGGCGGGAGAACACTGAAGCTTTCTTT. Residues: CASSELWRENTEAFF. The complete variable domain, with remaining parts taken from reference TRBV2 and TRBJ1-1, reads EPEVTQTPSHQVTQMGQEVILRCVPISNHLYFYWYRQILGQKVEFLVSFYNNEISEKSEIFDDQFSVERPDGSNFTLKIRSTKLEDSAMYFCASSELWRENTEAFFGQGTRLTVV.

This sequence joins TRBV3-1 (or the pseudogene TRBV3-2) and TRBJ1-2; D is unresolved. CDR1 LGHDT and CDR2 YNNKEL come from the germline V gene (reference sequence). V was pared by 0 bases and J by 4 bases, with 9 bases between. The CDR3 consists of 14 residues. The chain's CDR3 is CASSQDTAGYGYTF. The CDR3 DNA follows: TGTGCCAGCAGCCAAGATACAGCAGGCTATGGCTACACCTTC.

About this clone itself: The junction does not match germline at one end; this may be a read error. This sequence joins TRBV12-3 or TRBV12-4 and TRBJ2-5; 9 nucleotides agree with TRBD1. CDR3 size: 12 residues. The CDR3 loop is CASTSRDRAADF. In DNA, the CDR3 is TGTGCCAGCACCTCCAGGGACAGGGCCGCAGACTTC.

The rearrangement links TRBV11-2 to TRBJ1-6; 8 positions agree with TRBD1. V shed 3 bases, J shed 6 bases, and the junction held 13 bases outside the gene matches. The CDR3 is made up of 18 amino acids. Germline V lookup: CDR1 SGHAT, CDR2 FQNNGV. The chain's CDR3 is CASSFRINRDRTNSPLHF. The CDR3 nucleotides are TGTGCCAGCAGCTTCCGTATCAACCGGGACAGGACTAATTCACCCCTCCACTTT.

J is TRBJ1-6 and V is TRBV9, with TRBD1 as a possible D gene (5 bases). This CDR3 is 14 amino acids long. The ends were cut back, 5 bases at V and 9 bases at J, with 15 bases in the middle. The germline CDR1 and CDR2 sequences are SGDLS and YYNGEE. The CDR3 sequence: CASSLTPQGSPLHF. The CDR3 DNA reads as TGTGCCAGCAGTCTTACCCCGCAGGGTTCACCCCTCCACTTT.

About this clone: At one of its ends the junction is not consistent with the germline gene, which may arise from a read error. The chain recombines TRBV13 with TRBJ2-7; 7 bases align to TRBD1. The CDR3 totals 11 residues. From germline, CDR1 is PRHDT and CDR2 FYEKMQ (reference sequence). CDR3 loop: CASTYTGTVSF. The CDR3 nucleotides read TGTGCCAGCACGTACACCGGGACAGTGTCGTTC.

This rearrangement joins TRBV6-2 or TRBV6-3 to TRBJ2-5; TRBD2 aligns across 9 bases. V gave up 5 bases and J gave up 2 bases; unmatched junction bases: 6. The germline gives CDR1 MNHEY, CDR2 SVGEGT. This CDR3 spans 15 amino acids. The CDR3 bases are TGTGCCAGCAGTCGGATAGCGGGGGTACAAGAGACCCAGTACTTC. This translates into CASSRIAGVQETQYF.

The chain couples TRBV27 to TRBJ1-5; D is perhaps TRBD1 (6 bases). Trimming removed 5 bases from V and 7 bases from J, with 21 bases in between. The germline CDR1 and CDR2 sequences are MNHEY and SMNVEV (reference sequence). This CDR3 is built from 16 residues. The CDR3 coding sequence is TGTGCCAGCAGTCGAACCGGGACATGGGGCAGGCAGCCCCAGCATTTT. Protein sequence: CASSRTGTWGRQPQHF.

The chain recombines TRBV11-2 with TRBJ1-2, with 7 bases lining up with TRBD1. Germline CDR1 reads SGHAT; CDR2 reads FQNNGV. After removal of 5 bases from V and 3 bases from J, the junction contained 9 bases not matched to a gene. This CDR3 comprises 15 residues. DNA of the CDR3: TGTGCCAGCAGCCGTAGGACAGGTTCCTACTATGGCTACACCTTC. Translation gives CASSRRTGSYYGYTF.

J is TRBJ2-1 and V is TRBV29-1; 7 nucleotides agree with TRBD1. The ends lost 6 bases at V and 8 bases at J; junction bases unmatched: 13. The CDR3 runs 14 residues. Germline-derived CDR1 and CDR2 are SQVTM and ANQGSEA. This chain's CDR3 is CSVQGRPLTDEQFF. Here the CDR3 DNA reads TGCAGCGTACAGGGGAGACCCCTAACCGATGAGCAGTTCTTC.

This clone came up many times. CDR3 loop: CASSLQGASDQPQHF. The CDR3, as DNA: TGTGCCAGCAGCTTACAGGGGGCATCGGATCAGCCCCAGCATTTT. The rearrangement uses TRBV7-9 and TRBJ1-5, with TRBD1 matching 8 bases. In germline, CDR1 is SEHNR, CDR2 FQNEAQ (reference sequence). The CDR3 runs 15 residues. V lost 2 bases, J lost 5 bases, and 5 bases stayed unmatched.

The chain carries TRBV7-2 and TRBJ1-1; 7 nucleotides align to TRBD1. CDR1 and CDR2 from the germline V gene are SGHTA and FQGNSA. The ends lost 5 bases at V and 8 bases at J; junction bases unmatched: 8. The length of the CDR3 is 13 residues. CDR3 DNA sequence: TGTGCCAGCAGCCGTAGGACAGGACAAGAAGCTTTCTTT. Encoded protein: CASSRRTGQEAFF.

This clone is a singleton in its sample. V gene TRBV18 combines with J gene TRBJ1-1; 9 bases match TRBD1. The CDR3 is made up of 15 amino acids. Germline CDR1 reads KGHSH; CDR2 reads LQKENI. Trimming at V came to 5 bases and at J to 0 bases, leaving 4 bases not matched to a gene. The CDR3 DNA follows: TGTGCCAGCTCAACGCGACAGGGGGTGAACACTGAAGCTTTCTTT. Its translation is CASSTRQGVNTEAFF.

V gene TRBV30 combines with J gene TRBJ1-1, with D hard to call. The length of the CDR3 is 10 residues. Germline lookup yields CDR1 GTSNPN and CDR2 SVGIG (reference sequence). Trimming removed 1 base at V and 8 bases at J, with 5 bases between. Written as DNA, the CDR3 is TGTGCCTGGAGTGCGGGGGAAGCTTTCTTT. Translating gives CAWSAGEAFF.

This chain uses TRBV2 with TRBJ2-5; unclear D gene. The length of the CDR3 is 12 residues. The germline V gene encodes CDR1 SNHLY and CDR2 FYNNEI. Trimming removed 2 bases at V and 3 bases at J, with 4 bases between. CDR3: CASSEQEETQYF. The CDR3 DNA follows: TGTGCCAGCAGTGAACAGGAAGAGACCCAGTACTTC.

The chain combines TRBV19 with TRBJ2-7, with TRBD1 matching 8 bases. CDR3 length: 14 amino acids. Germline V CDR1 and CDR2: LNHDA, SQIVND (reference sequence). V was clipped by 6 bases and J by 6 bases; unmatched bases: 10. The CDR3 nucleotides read TGTGCCAGTAGCACCGGGACAGGTGCTTTCGAGCAGTACTTC. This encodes CASSTGTGAFEQYF.

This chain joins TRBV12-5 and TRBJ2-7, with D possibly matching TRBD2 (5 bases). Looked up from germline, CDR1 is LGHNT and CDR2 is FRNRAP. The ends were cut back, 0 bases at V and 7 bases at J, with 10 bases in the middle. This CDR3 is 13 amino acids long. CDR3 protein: CASGLVRTREQYF. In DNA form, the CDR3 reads TGTGCTAGTGGTTTGGTAAGGACTCGGGAGCAGTACTTC.

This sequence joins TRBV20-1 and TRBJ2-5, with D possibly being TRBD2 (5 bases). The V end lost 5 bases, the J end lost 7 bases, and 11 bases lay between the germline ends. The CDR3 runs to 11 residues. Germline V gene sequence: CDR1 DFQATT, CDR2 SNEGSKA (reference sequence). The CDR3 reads CSAEPEGTQYF. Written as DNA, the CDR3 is TGCAGTGCTGAGCCAGAGGGGACCCAGTACTTC.

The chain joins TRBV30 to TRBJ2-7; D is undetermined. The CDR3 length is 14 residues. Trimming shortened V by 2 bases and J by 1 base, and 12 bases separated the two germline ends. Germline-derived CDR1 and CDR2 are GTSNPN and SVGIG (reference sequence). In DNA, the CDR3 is TGTGCCTGGAGTTATGAGATACGATCCTACGAGCAGTACTTC. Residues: CAWSYEIRSYEQYF.

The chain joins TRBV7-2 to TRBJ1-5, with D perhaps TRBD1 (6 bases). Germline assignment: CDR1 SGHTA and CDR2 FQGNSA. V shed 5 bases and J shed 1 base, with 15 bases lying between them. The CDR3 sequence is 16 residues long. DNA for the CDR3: TGTGCCAGCAGCCACAGGGTAGGTTTGAGCAATCAGCCCCAGCATTTT. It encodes CASSHRVGLSNQPQHF.

CDR3 in amino acids: CASSSVWTSGLEETQYF. Here the CDR3 DNA reads TGTGCCAGCAGCTCTGTATGGACTAGCGGGTTGGAGGAGACCCAGTACTTC. The chain has TRBV7-8 and TRBJ2-5; TRBD2 matches at 11 bases. J gave up 5 bases and V 4 bases, and 12 bases lay outside the gene matches. This CDR3 comprises 17 residues. Germline V gives CDR1 SGHVS, CDR2 FQNEAQ. Filled out from reference TRBV7-8 and TRBJ2-5, the complete variable domain reads GAGVSQSPRYKVAKRGQDVALRCDPISGHVSLFWYQQALGQGPEFLTYFQNEAQLDKSGLPSDRFFAERPEGSVSTLKIQRTQQEDSAVYLCASSSVWTSGLEETQYFGPGTRLLVL.